Listed below are T cell receptor beta chains from one sample, sequenced in a study of T cell responses to AZD1222 COVID-19 vaccine. Here immunoSEQ multiplex PCR was the method, and the copy in TCRdb shows in-frame clones only, minus some. The sample lists some 110,000 clones, about 88% occurring once. The sample here was peripheral blood, taken 28 days after the second AZD1222 dose. The receptors here all came from an adult who received the AZD1222 COVID-19 vaccine. Each CDR3 is given with its conserved first and last residue. The D gene is left open where the match is weak. Clone size is given for some rows only: seen once, a few or many times, or a class if the clone is expanded.

V gene: TRBV27; D gene: -; J gene: TRBJ2-3; clone size: -; CDR3 length: 15; CDR3 protein: CASSFARGSADTQYF; CDR3 DNA: TGTGCCAGCAGTTTTGCCAGGGGTTCTGCGGATACGCAGTATTTT
V gene: TRBV6-5; D gene: -; J gene: TRBJ2-7; clone size: -; CDR3 length: 13; CDR3 protein: CASEYRHSYEQYF; CDR3 DNA: TGTGCCAGCGAGTATCGCCACTCCTACGAGCAGTACTTC
V gene: TRBV6-5; D gene: -; J gene: TRBJ1-1; clone size: -; CDR3 length: 14; CDR3 protein: CASSYLGGTTEAFF; CDR3 DNA: TGTGCCAGCAGTTACTTGGGGGGAACCACTGAAGCTTTCTTT
V gene: TRBV30; D gene: -; J gene: TRBJ2-1; clone size: -; CDR3 length: 13; CDR3 protein: CAWRHALGEQGFF; CDR3 DNA: TGTGCCTGGAGACACGCCTTGGGAGAACAGGGGTTCTTC
V gene: TRBV6-5; D gene: -; J gene: TRBJ1-3; clone size: -; CDR3 length: 15; CDR3 protein: CASSYSEGGGNTIYF; CDR3 DNA: TGTGCCAGCAGTTACTCGGAGGGAGGCGGAAACACCATATATTTT
V gene: TRBV12-3/TRBV12-4; D gene: TRBD1; J gene: TRBJ1-2; clone size: -; CDR3 length: 13; CDR3 protein: CASTADRGQGYTF; CDR3 DNA: TGTGCCAGCACGGCAGACAGGGGGCAAGGCTACACCTTC
V gene: TRBV5-4; D gene: TRBD1; J gene: TRBJ1-2; clone size: few; CDR3 length: 15; CDR3 protein: CASSLGTGGQGGYTF; CDR3 DNA: TGTGCCAGCAGCTTGGGGACAGGGGGCCAGGGAGGCTACACCTTC
V gene: TRBV7-4; D gene: -; J gene: TRBJ2-1; clone size: -; CDR3 length: 16; CDR3 protein: CASSFLGGEINNEQFF; CDR3 DNA: TGTGCCAGCAGTTTTCTAGGGGGTGAAATCAACAATGAGCAGTTCTTC
V gene: TRBV19; D gene: -; J gene: TRBJ2-3; clone size: -; CDR3 length: 16; CDR3 protein: CASSYSSVGGTDTQYF; CDR3 DNA: TGTGCCAGTAGCTACAGCTCCGTTGGGGGCACAGATACGCAGTATTTT
V gene: TRBV2; D gene: TRBD1; J gene: TRBJ1-3; clone size: once; CDR3 length: 14; CDR3 protein: CASRQGAPGNTIYF; CDR3 DNA: TGTGCCAGCAGACAGGGGGCCCCTGGAAACACCATATATTTT
V gene: TRBV5-8; D gene: TRBD1; J gene: TRBJ2-5; clone size: once; CDR3 length: 16; CDR3 protein: CASSLGRQGALETQYF; CDR3 DNA: TGTGCCAGCAGCTTAGGTCGACAGGGGGCTTTGGAGACCCAGTACTTC
V gene: TRBV7-2; D gene: TRBD2; J gene: TRBJ2-5; clone size: -; CDR3 length: 15; CDR3 protein: CASRLDSGGGETQYF; CDR3 DNA: TGTGCCAGCAGGCTAGATAGCGGGGGTGGAGAGACCCAGTACTTC
V gene: TRBV11-1; D gene: -; J gene: TRBJ1-1; clone size: few; CDR3 length: 16; CDR3 protein: CASSSYSSSVYTEAFF; CDR3 DNA: TGTGCCAGCAGCTCCTATTCTTCGTCGGTGTACACTGAAGCTTTCTTT
V gene: TRBV19; D gene: TRBD2; J gene: TRBJ2-1; clone size: once; CDR3 length: 14; CDR3 protein: CASSSAGAGDEQFF; CDR3 DNA: TGTGCCAGTAGTTCAGCGGGGGCCGGGGATGAGCAGTTCTTC
V gene: TRBV29-1; D gene: TRBD2; J gene: TRBJ2-1; clone size: -; CDR3 length: 15; CDR3 protein: CSVEPTSGGGRKQFF; CDR3 DNA: TGCAGCGTTGAACCAACTAGCGGGGGGGGACGGAAGCAGTTCTTC
V gene: TRBV19; D gene: -; J gene: TRBJ1-5; clone size: once; CDR3 length: 16; CDR3 protein: CASRGPVRDGNQPQHF; CDR3 DNA: TGTGCCAGTAGGGGCCCGGTGAGGGATGGCAATCAGCCCCAGCATTTT
V gene: TRBV15; D gene: -; J gene: TRBJ2-3; clone size: -; CDR3 length: 16; CDR3 protein: CATSRDPPQGTDTQYF; CDR3 DNA: TGTGCCACCAGCAGAGATCCCCCACAGGGCACAGATACGCAGTATTTT
V gene: TRBV9; D gene: TRBD2; J gene: TRBJ2-1; clone size: -; CDR3 length: 18; CDR3 protein: CASSSAGEGGWSYNEQFF; CDR3 DNA: TGTGCCAGCAGCTCTGCCGGGGAGGGCGGTTGGTCCTACAATGAGCAGTTCTTC
V gene: TRBV19; D gene: TRBD1; J gene: TRBJ1-5; clone size: -; CDR3 length: 15; CDR3 protein: CASRGGDLGNQPQHF; CDR3 DNA: TGTGCCAGTAGAGGGGGCGATTTAGGCAATCAGCCCCAGCATTTT
V gene: TRBV7-2; D gene: -; J gene: TRBJ2-1; clone size: -; CDR3 length: 16; CDR3 protein: CASSLWGGPTYNEQFF; CDR3 DNA: TGTGCCAGCAGCTTATGGGGGGGGCCCACCTACAATGAGCAGTTCTTC
V gene: TRBV5-1; D gene: TRBD1; J gene: TRBJ2-7; clone size: -; CDR3 length: 14; CDR3 protein: CASSLGQGVHEQYF; CDR3 DNA: TGCGCCAGCAGCCTCGGACAGGGCGTCCACGAGCAGTACTTC
V gene: TRBV9; D gene: -; J gene: TRBJ1-6; clone size: once; CDR3 length: 16; CDR3 protein: CASSVGGDSYNSPLHF; CDR3 DNA: TGTGCCAGCAGCGTAGGGGGAGACTCCTATAATTCACCCCTCCACTTT
V gene: TRBV25-1; D gene: TRBD1; J gene: TRBJ2-3; clone size: -; CDR3 length: 14; CDR3 protein: CASSDTGRDSEQYF; CDR3 DNA: TGTGCCAGCAGTGATACGGGTAGGGACAGTGAGCAGTATTTT
V gene: TRBV6-5; D gene: -; J gene: TRBJ1-2; clone size: -; CDR3 length: 14; CDR3 protein: CASSYSVGGYGYTF; CDR3 DNA: TGTGCCAGCAGTTACTCAGTTGGGGGCTATGGCTACACCTTC
V gene: TRBV24-1; D gene: -; J gene: TRBJ1-5; clone size: -; CDR3 length: 15; CDR3 protein: CATSQPTADNQPQHF; CDR3 DNA: TGTGCCACGAGTCAACCGACAGCCGACAATCAGCCCCAGCATTTT
V gene: TRBV14; D gene: TRBD1; J gene: TRBJ2-1; clone size: -; CDR3 length: 14; CDR3 protein: CASSRGTAHNEQFF; CDR3 DNA: TGTGCCAGCAGCCGGGGGACAGCCCACAATGAGCAGTTCTTC
V gene: TRBV27; D gene: TRBD1; J gene: TRBJ2-1; clone size: -; CDR3 length: 15; CDR3 protein: CASRFRDRGLDEQFF; CDR3 DNA: TGTGCCAGCAGATTCCGGGACAGGGGGCTCGATGAGCAGTTCTTC
V gene: TRBV19; D gene: TRBD1; J gene: TRBJ1-6; clone size: once; CDR3 length: 18; CDR3 protein: CASTTQRPTGRNNSPLHF; CDR3 DNA: TGTGCCAGTACCACCCAGAGGCCGACAGGGAGGAATAATTCACCCCTCCACTTT
V gene: TRBV29-1; D gene: -; J gene: TRBJ2-6; clone size: -; CDR3 length: 16; CDR3 protein: CSVQGVGFSGANVLTF; CDR3 DNA: TGCAGCGTTCAAGGGGTTGGGTTCTCTGGGGCCAACGTCCTGACTTTC
V gene: TRBV2; D gene: TRBD1; J gene: TRBJ1-5; clone size: once; CDR3 length: 15; CDR3 protein: CASTPTGGTNQPQHF; CDR3 DNA: TGTGCCAGCACTCCGACAGGGGGTACGAATCAGCCCCAGCATTTT
V gene: TRBV19; D gene: TRBD1; J gene: TRBJ1-5; clone size: -; CDR3 length: 13; CDR3 protein: CAIGTGGLTAQHF; CDR3 DNA: TGTGCCATTGGGACAGGGGGGTTAACGGCCCAGCATTTT
V gene: TRBV5-1; D gene: -; J gene: TRBJ1-1; clone size: -; CDR3 length: 13; CDR3 protein: CASRTVEGTEAFF; CDR3 DNA: TGCGCCAGCAGGACCGTCGAGGGCACTGAAGCTTTCTTT
V gene: TRBV4-3; D gene: -; J gene: TRBJ1-1; clone size: -; CDR3 length: 15; CDR3 protein: CASSHPRGMNTEAFF; CDR3 DNA: TGCGCCAGCAGCCACCCGAGGGGTATGAACACTGAAGCTTTCTTT
V gene: TRBV3-1/TRBV3-2; D gene: TRBD1; J gene: TRBJ2-1; clone size: -; CDR3 length: 14; CDR3 protein: CASSPGTGEWGFVF; CDR3 DNA: TGTGCCAGCAGCCCCGGGACAGGGGAGTGGGGCTTTGTCTTC
V gene: TRBV10-3; D gene: -; J gene: TRBJ2-2; clone size: -; CDR3 length: 14; CDR3 protein: CAIKGRANTGELFF; CDR3 DNA: TGTGCCATCAAAGGACGGGCGAACACCGGGGAGCTGTTTTTT
V gene: TRBV5-1; D gene: TRBD2; J gene: TRBJ2-5; clone size: -; CDR3 length: 15; CDR3 protein: CASSFLAGSQETQYF; CDR3 DNA: TGCGCCAGCAGCTTCCTAGCGGGGAGTCAAGAGACCCAGTACTTC
V gene: TRBV3-1/TRBV3-2; D gene: -; J gene: TRBJ1-2; clone size: -; CDR3 length: 12; CDR3 protein: CASSQEQGGYTF; CDR3 DNA: TGTGCCAGCAGCCAAGAACAGGGAGGCTACACCTTC
V gene: TRBV19; D gene: -; J gene: TRBJ2-7; clone size: -; CDR3 length: 11; CDR3 protein: CASRARGEQYF; CDR3 DNA: TGTGCCAGTAGGGCTCGGGGCGAGCAGTACTTC
V gene: TRBV3-1/TRBV3-2; D gene: -; J gene: TRBJ2-7; clone size: -; CDR3 length: 12; CDR3 protein: CASSRLDYEQYF; CDR3 DNA: TGTGCCAGCAGCCGATTGGACTACGAGCAGTACTTC
V gene: TRBV18; D gene: TRBD1; J gene: TRBJ2-7; clone size: -; CDR3 length: 15; CDR3 protein: CASSPTDRGSYEQYF; CDR3 DNA: TGTGCCAGCTCACCGACGGACAGGGGTAGCTACGAGCAGTACTTC
V gene: TRBV5-1; D gene: TRBD1; J gene: TRBJ1-1; clone size: -; CDR3 length: 15; CDR3 protein: CASSRTGVGNTEAFF; CDR3 DNA: TGCGCCAGCAGCAGAACAGGGGTGGGGAACACTGAAGCTTTCTTT
V gene: TRBV27; D gene: TRBD1; J gene: TRBJ1-2; clone size: -; CDR3 length: 15; CDR3 protein: CASSSLGQGAYGYTF; CDR3 DNA: TGTGCCAGCAGTTCCCTAGGACAGGGGGCTTATGGCTACACCTTC
V gene: TRBV7-2; D gene: -; J gene: TRBJ1-1; clone size: -; CDR3 length: 16; CDR3 protein: CASSLWASPRDTEAFF; CDR3 DNA: TGTGCCAGCAGCTTATGGGCGAGCCCGAGAGACACTGAAGCTTTCTTT
V gene: TRBV9; D gene: -; J gene: TRBJ2-4; clone size: -; CDR3 length: 14; CDR3 protein: CASSVTGAKNIQYF; CDR3 DNA: TGTGCCAGCAGCGTGACAGGAGCCAAAAACATTCAGTACTTC
V gene: TRBV2; D gene: TRBD1; J gene: TRBJ1-4; clone size: -; CDR3 length: 14; CDR3 protein: CARESGDSDEKLFF; CDR3 DNA: TGTGCCAGAGAGTCTGGGGACAGCGATGAAAAACTGTTTTTT
V gene: TRBV19; D gene: -; J gene: TRBJ2-5; clone size: -; CDR3 length: 16; CDR3 protein: CASSPGWRGYKETQYF; CDR3 DNA: TGTGCCAGTAGTCCCGGTTGGCGGGGTTATAAAGAGACCCAGTACTTC
V gene: TRBV7-2; D gene: TRBD1; J gene: TRBJ1-1; clone size: few; CDR3 length: 14; CDR3 protein: CASSYDRVKTEAFF; CDR3 DNA: TGTGCCAGCAGCTACGACAGGGTGAAGACTGAAGCTTTCTTT
V gene: TRBV18; D gene: TRBD1; J gene: TRBJ1-2; clone size: -; CDR3 length: 17; CDR3 protein: CASSPRDRRSTNYGYTF; CDR3 DNA: TGTGCCAGCTCACCACGGGACAGGCGATCGACTAACTATGGCTACACCTTC
V gene: TRBV6-2/TRBV6-3; D gene: -; J gene: TRBJ1-1; clone size: -; CDR3 length: 15; CDR3 protein: CASSYPLGGGTEAFF; CDR3 DNA: TGTGCCAGCAGTTACCCGCTCGGGGGAGGTACTGAAGCTTTCTTT
V gene: TRBV6-5; D gene: -; J gene: TRBJ1-1; clone size: -; CDR3 length: 14; CDR3 protein: CASSYTGSGTEAFF; CDR3 DNA: TGTGCCAGCAGTTACACAGGCTCGGGCACTGAAGCTTTCTTT
V gene: TRBV7-3; D gene: -; J gene: TRBJ2-6; clone size: -; CDR3 length: 17; CDR3 protein: CASSLGGQSSGANVLTF; CDR3 DNA: TGTGCCAGCAGCTTAGGGGGCCAGAGCTCTGGGGCCAACGTCCTGACTTTC
V gene: TRBV24-1; D gene: TRBD1; J gene: TRBJ1-5; clone size: -; CDR3 length: 15; CDR3 protein: CATSDLTGGNQPQHF; CDR3 DNA: TGTGCCACCAGTGATTTGACAGGGGGCAATCAGCCCCAGCATTTT
V gene: TRBV6-1; D gene: TRBD1; J gene: TRBJ2-1; clone size: -; CDR3 length: 13; CDR3 protein: CASSELDRLGQFF; CDR3 DNA: TGTGCCAGCAGTGAACTGGACAGGCTAGGGCAGTTCTTC
V gene: TRBV4-3; D gene: TRBD1; J gene: TRBJ1-2; clone size: once; CDR3 length: 15; CDR3 protein: CASSQEDGTANGYTF; CDR3 DNA: TGCGCCAGCAGCCAAGAGGACGGGACAGCCAATGGCTACACCTTC
V gene: TRBV4-3; D gene: -; J gene: TRBJ2-1; clone size: -; CDR3 length: 17; CDR3 protein: CASSQDLRPSSYNEQFF; CDR3 DNA: TGCGCCAGCAGCCAAGATCTTAGGCCTAGCTCCTACAATGAGCAGTTCTTC
V gene: TRBV13; D gene: -; J gene: TRBJ2-7; clone size: -; CDR3 length: 15; CDR3 protein: CASSNIWTESYEQYF; CDR3 DNA: TGTGCCAGCAGCAATATATGGACAGAGTCCTACGAGCAGTACTTC
V gene: TRBV5-4; D gene: -; J gene: TRBJ2-7; clone size: -; CDR3 length: 12; CDR3 protein: CASSPRVGEQYF; CDR3 DNA: TGTGCCAGCAGCCCGAGGGTAGGCGAGCAGTACTTC
V gene: TRBV4-3; D gene: -; J gene: TRBJ1-3; clone size: -; CDR3 length: 16; CDR3 protein: CASSQDSDSSGNTIYF; CDR3 DNA: TGCGCCAGCAGCCAAGATTCGGACAGCTCTGGAAACACCATATATTTT
V gene: TRBV29-1; D gene: TRBD1; J gene: TRBJ1-2; clone size: -; CDR3 length: 15; CDR3 protein: CSVEERTGGSYGYTF; CDR3 DNA: TGCAGCGTTGAAGAAAGGACAGGGGGCAGCTATGGCTACACCTTC
V gene: TRBV12-3/TRBV12-4; D gene: -; J gene: TRBJ2-6; clone size: once; CDR3 length: 12; CDR3 protein: CASVSGANVLTF; CDR3 DNA: TGTGCCAGCGTCTCTGGGGCCAACGTCCTGACTTTC